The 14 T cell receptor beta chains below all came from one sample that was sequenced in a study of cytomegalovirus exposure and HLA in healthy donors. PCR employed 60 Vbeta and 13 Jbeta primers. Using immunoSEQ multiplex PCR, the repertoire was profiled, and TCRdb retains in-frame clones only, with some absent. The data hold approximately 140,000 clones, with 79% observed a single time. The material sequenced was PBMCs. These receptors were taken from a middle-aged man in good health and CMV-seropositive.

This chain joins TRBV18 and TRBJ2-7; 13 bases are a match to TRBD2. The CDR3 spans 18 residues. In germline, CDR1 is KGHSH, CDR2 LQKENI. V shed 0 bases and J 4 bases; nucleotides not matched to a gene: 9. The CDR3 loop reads CASSPPFSPGLAGYEQYF. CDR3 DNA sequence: TGTGCCAGCTCACCACCTTTTTCCCCGGGACTAGCGGGATACGAGCAGTACTTC.

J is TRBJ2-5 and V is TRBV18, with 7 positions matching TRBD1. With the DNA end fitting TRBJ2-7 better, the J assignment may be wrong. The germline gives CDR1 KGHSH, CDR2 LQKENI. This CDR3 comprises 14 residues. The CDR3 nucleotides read TGTGCCAGCTCACCGAACAGGGGATCGTACGAGCAGTACTTC. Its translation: CASSPNRGSYEQYF.

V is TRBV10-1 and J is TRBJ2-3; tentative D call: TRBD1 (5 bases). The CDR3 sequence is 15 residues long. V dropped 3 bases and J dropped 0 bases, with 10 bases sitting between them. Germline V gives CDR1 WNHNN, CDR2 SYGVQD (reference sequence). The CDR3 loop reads CASSDRDGSTDTQYF. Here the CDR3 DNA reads TGCGCCAGCAGTGACAGGGATGGAAGCACAGATACGCAGTATTTT.

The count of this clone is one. The DNA of the CDR3 is TGTGCCAGCAGTTCCCGAGGGACAGCGAAAAACATTCAGTACTTC. Translating it yields CASSSRGTAKNIQYF. V gene TRBV6-5 combines with J gene TRBJ2-4, with 7 bases matching TRBD1. CDR3 length: 15 amino acids. V lost 4 bases, J lost 4 bases, and 7 bases stayed unmatched. Looked up from germline, CDR1 is MNHEY and CDR2 is SVGAGI.

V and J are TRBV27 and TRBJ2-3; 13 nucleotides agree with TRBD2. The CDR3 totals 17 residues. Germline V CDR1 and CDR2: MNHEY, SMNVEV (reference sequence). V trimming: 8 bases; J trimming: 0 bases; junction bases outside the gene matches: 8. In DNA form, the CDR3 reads TGTGCCAGCCGTACTAGCGGGAGGGATCCAAGCACAGATACGCAGTATTTT. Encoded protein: CASRTSGRDPSTDTQYF.

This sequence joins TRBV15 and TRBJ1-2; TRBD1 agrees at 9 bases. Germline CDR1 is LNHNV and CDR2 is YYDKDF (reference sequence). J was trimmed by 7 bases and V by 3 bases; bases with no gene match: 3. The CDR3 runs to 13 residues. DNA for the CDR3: TGTGCCACCAGCAGGGGACAGGGTAGTGGCTACACCTTC. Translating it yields CATSRGQGSGYTF.

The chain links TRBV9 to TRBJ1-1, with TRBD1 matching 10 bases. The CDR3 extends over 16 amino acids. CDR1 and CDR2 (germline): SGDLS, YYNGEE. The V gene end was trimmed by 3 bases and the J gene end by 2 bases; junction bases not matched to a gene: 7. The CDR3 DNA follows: TGTGCCAGCAGCGGGCCTTGGACAGGGGGAAACACTGAAGCTTTCTTT. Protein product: CASSGPWTGGNTEAFF. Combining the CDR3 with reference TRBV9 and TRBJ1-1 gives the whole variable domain DSGVTQTPKHLITATGQRVTLRCSPRSGDLSVYWYQQSLDQGLQFLIQYYNGEERAKGNILERFSAQQFPDLHSELNLSSLELGDSALYFCASSGPWTGGNTEAFFGQGTRLTVV.

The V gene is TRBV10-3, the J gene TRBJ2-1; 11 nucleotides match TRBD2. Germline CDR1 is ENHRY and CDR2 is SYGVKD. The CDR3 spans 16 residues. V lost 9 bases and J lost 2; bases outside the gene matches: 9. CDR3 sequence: CAIAPTSGSPYNEQFF. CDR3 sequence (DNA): TGTGCCATTGCACCTACTAGCGGGAGTCCCTACAATGAGCAGTTCTTC.

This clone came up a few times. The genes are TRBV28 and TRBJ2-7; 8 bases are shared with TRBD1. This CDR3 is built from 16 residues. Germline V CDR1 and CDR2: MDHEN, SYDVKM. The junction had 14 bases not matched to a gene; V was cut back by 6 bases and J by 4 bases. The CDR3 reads CASRPRYRGAGYEQYF. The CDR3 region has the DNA TGTGCCAGCAGACCTCGGTACAGGGGGGCAGGTTACGAGCAGTACTTC.

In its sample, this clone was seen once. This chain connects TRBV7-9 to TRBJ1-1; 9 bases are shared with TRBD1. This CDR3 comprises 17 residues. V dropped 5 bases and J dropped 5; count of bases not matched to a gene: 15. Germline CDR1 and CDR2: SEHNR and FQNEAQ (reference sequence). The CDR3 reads CASSPRTGEGLWTEAFF. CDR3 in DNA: TGTGCCAGCAGCCCTCGGACAGGGGAGGGATTGTGGACTGAAGCTTTCTTT.

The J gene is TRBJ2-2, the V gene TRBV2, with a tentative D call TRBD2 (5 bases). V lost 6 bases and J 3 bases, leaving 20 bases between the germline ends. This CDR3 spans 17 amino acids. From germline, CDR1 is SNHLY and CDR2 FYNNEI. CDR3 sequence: CASSVPRLQRDTGELFF. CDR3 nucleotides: TGTGCCAGCAGCGTCCCCCGGCTCCAGAGGGACACCGGGGAGCTGTTTTTT. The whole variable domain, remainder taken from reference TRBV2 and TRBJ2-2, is EPEVTQTPSHQVTQMGQEVILRCVPISNHLYFYWYRQILGQKVEFLVSFYNNEISEKSEIFDDQFSVERPDGSNFTLKIRSTKLEDSAMYFCASSVPRLQRDTGELFFGEGSRLTVL.

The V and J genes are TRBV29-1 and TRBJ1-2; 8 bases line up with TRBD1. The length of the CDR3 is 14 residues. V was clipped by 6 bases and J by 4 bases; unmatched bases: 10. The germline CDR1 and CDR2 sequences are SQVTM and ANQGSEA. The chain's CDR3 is CSVTRQGTSYGYTF. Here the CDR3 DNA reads TGCAGCGTCACTCGACAGGGGACATCCTATGGCTACACCTTC.

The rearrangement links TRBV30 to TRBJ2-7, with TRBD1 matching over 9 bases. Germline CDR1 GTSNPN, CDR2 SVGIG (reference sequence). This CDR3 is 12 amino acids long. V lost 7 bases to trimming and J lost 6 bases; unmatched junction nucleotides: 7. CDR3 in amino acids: CASGQGRSEQYF. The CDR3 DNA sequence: TGTGCCTCGGGACAGGGTAGGTCCGAGCAGTACTTC.

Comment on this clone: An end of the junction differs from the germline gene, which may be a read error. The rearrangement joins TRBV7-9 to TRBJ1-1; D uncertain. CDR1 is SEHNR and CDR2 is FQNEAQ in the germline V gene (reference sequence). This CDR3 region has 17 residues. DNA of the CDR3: TGTTCCAGCAGCCCCGCCCTTTGGGCATTGGGGAACACTGAAGCTTTCTTT. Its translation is CSSSPALWALGNTEAFF.